Listed here is a single T cell receptor beta chain. No antigen is known for it. These data come from a study of cytomegalovirus exposure and HLA in healthy donors. This PCR relied on a set of 60 Vbeta primers and 13 Jbeta primers. TCRdb's table, derived via immunoSEQ multiplex PCR, lists solely in-frame clones and lacks some. The repertoire holds roughly 150,000 clones, around three quarters seen once, with 0.9% to 1.1% in the top ten. Study-wide results and limits: Versus the roughly 690-donor mean, an Asian-associated ancestry cluster reportedly showed fewer N-insertions in a later analysis. The CMV antigen specificity of a few CMV-associated chains was confirmed through in vitro analysis. The likely origin of a cluster of highly shared sequence variants was a sequencing artifact.

V lost 2 bases and J lost 1, with 11 bases in between. Germline assignment: CDR1 SGHNT and CDR2 YENEEA. The length of the CDR3 is 16 residues. Sequencing was done on a sample of PBMCs. The TCR was taken from a woman aged 40 to 50 in good health and CMV-seronegative. The chain carries TRBV11-3 and TRBJ2-2; the D is unclear. Here the CDR3 reads CASSLKAWLNTGELFF. CDR3 nucleotides: TGTGCCAGCAGCTTAAAAGCGTGGCTGAACACCGGGGAGCTGTTTTTT.